The 11 T cell receptor beta chains given below trace back to one sample, sequenced in a study of cytomegalovirus exposure and HLA in healthy donors. Use of 60 Vbeta and 13 Jbeta primers characterized the PCR. The data were produced by immunoSEQ multiplex PCR, yet TCRdb's version contains in-frame clones alone and is incomplete. The data show about 150,000 clones, roughly 80% seen once. The sequencing input was PBMCs. These receptors were obtained from a man between 18 and 29 years old in good health and CMV-seronegative.

The CDR3 bases are TGTGCCAGCAGCCCCGGGACAGGGACCTACGAGCAGTACTTC. Amino acids: CASSPGTGTYEQYF. The V and J genes are TRBV5-4 and TRBJ2-7, with TRBD1 identical over 9 bases. Germline CDR1 reads SGHNT; CDR2 reads YYREEE (reference sequence). The ends lost 4 bases at V and 2 bases at J; junction bases unmatched: 4. CDR3 size: 14 residues.

As regards this clone: At one end, the junction sequence differs from germline, possibly due to a read error. V and J are TRBV28 and TRBJ1-5; tentative D call: TRBD1 (5 bases). The CDR3 consists of 12 residues. The V gene's germline CDR1 is MDHEN and CDR2 SYDVKM. The chain's CDR3 is CRAGDSNQPQHF. The CDR3 region has the DNA TGCCGGGCGGGGGATAGCAATCAGCCCCAGCATTTT. The whole variable domain, filled in from reference TRBV28 and TRBJ1-5, reads DVKVTQSSRYLVKRTGEKVFLECVQDMDHENMFWYRQDPGLGLRLIYFSYDVKMKEKGDIPEGYSVSREKKERFSLILESASTNQTSMYLCRAGDSNQPQHFGDGTRLSIL.

The J gene is TRBJ1-5, the V gene TRBV7-9; 7 bases map to TRBD1. The CDR3 is made up of 15 amino acids. The germline V gene has CDR1 SEHNR and CDR2 FQNEAQ (reference sequence). V shed 5 bases and J 4 bases; nucleotides not matched to a gene: 8. CDR3: CASSGRQGANQPQHF. The CDR3 DNA sequence: TGTGCCAGCAGCGGACGACAGGGTGCGAATCAGCCCCAGCATTTT.

The J gene is TRBJ1-1, the V gene TRBV4-1, with 7 bases that match TRBD1. The V segment lost 0 bases and the J segment 5 bases; nucleotides outside the gene matches: 6. The CDR3 is 15 amino acids. Germline CDR1 and CDR2: MGHRA and YSYEKL. CDR3 DNA: TGCGCCAGCAGCCAAGATGGCAGGGGGTTAACTGAAGCTTTCTTT. It yields the protein CASSQDGRGLTEAFF.

The chain links TRBV4-2 to TRBJ2-7; D is undetermined. V was cut by 0 bases and J by 5 bases, with 8 bases left in between. This CDR3 has 13 amino acids. The germline V gene has CDR1 LGHNA and CDR2 YNFKEQ. In nucleotides, the CDR3 is TGTGCCAGCAGCCAAGATCTCGAGCACGAGCAGTACTTC. This translates into CASSQDLEHEQYF.

This chain connects TRBV19 to TRBJ2-3; TRBD2 aligns across 11 bases. Trimming cost V 8 bases and J 2 bases; bases outside gene matches: 6. Germline V gene data show CDR1 as LNHDA and CDR2 as SQIVND (reference sequence). The CDR3 has 15 amino acids. In nucleotides, the CDR3 is TGTGCCAGTCGAAGACTAGCGGGGACCACAGATACGCAGTATTTT. It is translated as CASRRLAGTTDTQYF.

The rearrangement joins TRBV4-1 to TRBJ2-1; TRBD2 agrees at 11 bases. This CDR3 has 17 residues. After removal of 1 base from V and 7 bases from J, the junction contained 9 bases not matched to a gene. The germline CDR1 and CDR2 sequences are MGHRA and YSYEKL. The CDR3 spells CASSQGAVAGGRNEQFF. Here the CDR3 DNA reads TGCGCCAGCAGCCAAGGTGCCGTAGCGGGGGGGCGAAATGAGCAGTTCTTC.

The rearrangement links TRBV7-9 to TRBJ1-1, with TRBD1 matching 7 bases. V lost 3 bases and J lost 7; bases outside the gene matches: 5. CDR1 SEHNR and CDR2 FQNEAQ come from the germline V gene (reference sequence). CDR3 length: 13 amino acids. The CDR3 spells CASSFDRVGEAFF. The CDR3 region has the DNA TGTGCCAGCAGCTTTGACAGGGTGGGTGAAGCTTTCTTT.

A single count supports this clone. The chain recombines TRBV2 with TRBJ2-2, with D uncertain. Germline V gene lookup returns CDR1 SNHLY and CDR2 FYNNEI. The CDR3 sequence is 14 residues long. The V gene lost 4 bases and the J gene lost 4 bases, with 10 bases spanning the gap. The CDR3 DNA sequence: TGTGCCAGCAGTGTGTCCAGGCCCACCGGGGAGCTGTTTTTT. Translated: CASSVSRPTGELFF.

V usage is TRBV9 and J usage is TRBJ1-5, with TRBD1 matching over 9 bases. The junction had 3 bases not matched to a gene; V was cut back by 0 bases and J by 5 bases. CDR3 size: 15 residues. Germline assignment: CDR1 SGDLS and CDR2 YYNGEE. Here the CDR3 reads CASSVDTGGYQPQHF. CDR3 bases: TGTGCCAGCAGCGTAGATACAGGGGGCTATCAGCCCCAGCATTTT.

A remark on this clone: In the same sample, other DNA sequences code for this CDR3. Here the CDR3 reads CASSAGGYTF. The CDR3 nucleotides are TGTGCCAGCAGTGCGGGTGGCTACACCTTC. The chain has TRBV2 and TRBJ1-2; no clear D. This CDR3 spans 10 amino acids. Germline-derived CDR1 and CDR2 are SNHLY and FYNNEI. The V gene lost 4 bases and the J gene lost 7 bases, with 4 bases spanning the gap.